The rows below give T cell receptor beta chains drawn from one sample of a study of shared clonotypes between healthy human individuals. The protocol was immunoSEQ multiplex PCR, while the TCRdb copy is restricted to in-frame clones and leaves out a portion. The table has some 2,100,000 clones, around 93% seen once. Sequences were obtained from naive CD8+ T cells from PBMCs. The receptors stem from a man aged 18 to 30 in good health. Some clones in this sample may be carry-over from other donors' samples. The CDR3 runs from the conserved cysteine through the conserved F or W. Fields, in order: J gene, D gene, clone size, V gene, CDR3 protein, CDR3 DNA. A D gene is named only where the DNA matches it firmly. Expanded clones get a size class; other rows say once, few or many, or leave the size out.

TRBJ1-1,.,.,TRBV11-1,CASSVVISEAFF,TGTGCCAGCAGCGTGGTAATTAGTGAAGCTTTCTTT
TRBJ1-4,.,.,TRBV9,CASSPHPGGLGGNEKLFF,TGTGCCAGCAGCCCCCACCCTGGGGGGTTGGGGGGTAATGAAAAACTGTTTTTT
TRBJ2-2,TRBD1,.,TRBV12-5,CASGWTGTGELFF,TGTGCTAGTGGTTGGACAGGGACCGGGGAGCTGTTTTTT
TRBJ2-3,.,.,TRBV7-9,CASSLVSSRNTQYF,TGTGCCAGCAGCTTAGTTTCGTCGAGGAATACGCAGTATTTT
TRBJ2-7,TRBD2,.,TRBV25-1,CASSETGGDYEQYF,TGTGCCAGCAGTGAAACGGGAGGGGACTACGAGCAGTACTTC
TRBJ2-1,.,.,TRBV30,CAWSGRYNEQFF,TGTGCCTGGAGTGGCAGGTACAATGAGCAGTTCTTC
TRBJ1-2,.,.,TRBV7-8,CASSHHGEPNYGYTF,TGTGCCAGCAGCCATCACGGAGAGCCTAACTATGGCTACACCTTC
TRBJ2-5,.,.,TRBV6-5,CASSYSRSQETQYF,TGTGCCAGCAGTTACAGTAGGAGTCAAGAGACCCAGTACTTC
TRBJ2-3,TRBD1,.,TRBV27,CASSPYWASSGGFYTQYF,TGTGCCAGCAGTCCTTACTGGGCCTCGTCAGGGGGCTTTTATACGCAGTATTTT
TRBJ1-1,.,.,TRBV19,CASTLGGWTNTEAFF,TGTGCCAGTACCCTGGGGGGGTGGACCAACACTGAAGCTTTCTTT
TRBJ2-1,.,.,TRBV29-1,CSVGLIGYNEQFF,TGCAGCGTTGGATTAATAGGGTACAATGAGCAGTTCTTC
TRBJ1-4,.,.,TRBV15,CATSSGHQTNEKLFF,TGTGCCACCAGCAGTGGACACCAAACTAATGAAAAACTGTTTTTT
TRBJ1-5,TRBD1,.,TRBV27,CASSSATGAYNQPQHF,TGTGCCAGCAGTTCAGCAACAGGGGCCTACAATCAGCCCCAGCATTTT
TRBJ1-4,.,.,TRBV10-1,CASSEYSAGGKLFF,TGCGCCAGCAGTGAATATTCGGCTGGGGGAAAACTGTTTTTT
TRBJ2-3,.,once,TRBV2,CASSEADTQYF,TGTGCCAGCAGCGAGGCGGATACGCAGTATTTT
TRBJ2-5,.,.,TRBV7-2,CASSLVLGARETQYF,TGTGCCAGCAGCTTAGTTCTAGGGGCGAGAGAGACCCAGTACTTC
TRBJ2-3,TRBD1,.,TRBV29-1,CSVEVGEGAEDTQYF,TGCAGCGTTGAAGTCGGTGAGGGGGCGGAAGATACGCAGTATTTT
TRBJ2-2,.,.,TRBV14,CASSQEDYAVWENTGELFF,TGTGCCAGCAGCCAAGAAGACTACGCGGTATGGGAGAACACCGGGGAGCTGTTTTTT
TRBJ1-2,.,.,TRBV2,CASSEAPSRDGYTF,TGTGCCAGCAGTGAAGCCCCAAGTAGGGATGGCTACACCTTC
TRBJ1-3,.,.,TRBV14,CASSQGQAPARRNTIYF,TGTGCCAGCAGCCAAGGACAAGCCCCCGCGCGGCGAAACACCATATATTTT
TRBJ2-5,.,.,TRBV7-9,CASSLGGKETQYF,TGTGCCAGCAGCTTAGGGGGGAAAGAGACCCAGTACTTC
TRBJ1-4,.,.,TRBV5-1,CASSLSGIATNEKLFF,TGCGCCAGCAGCTTGTCGGGAATTGCAACTAATGAAAAACTGTTTTTT
TRBJ2-3,.,once,TRBV6-1,CASSESPGGDTQYF,TGTGCCAGCAGTGAATCCCCGGGGGGCGATACGCAGTATTTT
TRBJ2-2,.,once,TRBV5-1,CASSLALRGYTGELFF,TGCGCCAGCAGCTTGGCCCTTAGAGGGTACACCGGGGAGCTGTTTTTT
TRBJ2-3,.,.,TRBV9,CASSARQRTDTQYF,TGTGCCAGCAGCGCCCGACAGCGCACAGATACGCAGTATTTT
TRBJ2-7,TRBD1,.,TRBV27,CASSGPRQGAHEQYF,TGTGCCAGCAGCGGACCTCGACAGGGGGCCCACGAGCAGTACTTC
TRBJ1-2,.,.,TRBV16,CASSQSSALYSYGYTF,TGTGCCAGCAGCCAATCGTCGGCCCTGTACAGCTATGGCTACACCTTC
TRBJ2-7,.,.,TRBV21-1,CASSHRRGPYEQYF,TGTGCCAGCAGCCACCGCCGTGGGCCCTACGAGCAGTACTTC
TRBJ1-2,TRBD1,.,TRBV5-4,CASNLMDRVDGYTF,TGTGCCAGCAACCTTATGGACAGGGTTGATGGCTACACCTTC
TRBJ2-1,TRBD2,.,TRBV28,CASRPGLAEYNEQFF,TGTGCCAGCAGACCTGGACTAGCGGAGTACAATGAGCAGTTCTTC
TRBJ2-1,TRBD2,.,TRBV15,CATSREGTSGRGNEQFF,TGTGCCACCAGCAGAGAAGGGACTAGCGGGAGGGGAAATGAGCAGTTCTTC
TRBJ1-1,.,.,TRBV15,CATSSVQVNTEAFF,TGTGCCACCAGCAGTGTACAGGTGAACACTGAAGCTTTCTTT
TRBJ2-2,TRBD1,.,TRBV5-4,CATWGQSNTGELFF,TGTGCCACCTGGGGACAGTCGAACACCGGGGAGCTGTTTTTT
TRBJ1-2,TRBD1,.,TRBV10-3,CAISRDRAGYTF,TGTGCCATCAGCCGGGACAGGGCTGGCTACACCTTC
TRBJ2-7,.,.,TRBV4-1,CASSQGPGEASYEQYF,TGCGCCAGCAGCCAAGGGCCGGGGGAGGCCTCCTACGAGCAGTACTTC
TRBJ2-7,TRBD2,.,TRBV27,CASSQAGGSEQYF,TGTGCCAGCAGTCAAGCGGGAGGGAGCGAGCAGTACTTC
TRBJ1-3,.,.,TRBV7-9,CASRNLDGAHPGNTIYF,TGTGCCAGCAGGAACTTAGATGGGGCGCATCCTGGAAACACCATATATTTT
TRBJ2-7,.,once,TRBV5-5,CASSLDRKYEQYF,TGTGCCAGCAGCTTGGACCGAAAATACGAGCAGTACTTC
TRBJ2-5,TRBD2,.,TRBV14,CASSTRTSQETQYF,TGTGCCAGCAGCACGCGGACTAGCCAAGAGACCCAGTACTTC
TRBJ2-1,TRBD2,.,TRBV7-3,CASSLRLANLDEQFF,TGTGCCAGCAGCTTAAGACTAGCGAATCTCGATGAGCAGTTCTTC
TRBJ2-3,.,.,TRBV5-4,CASSPLGSSGTDTQYF,TGTGCCAGCAGCCCGTTAGGGTCGTCCGGAACAGATACGCAGTATTTT